Here is one T cell receptor beta chain with its context. Its antigen remains undetermined. Base qualities were left out, and no much larger clone turns up one base away. Library prep was done by the immunoSEQ multiplex PCR assay. For the multiplex PCR, a mixture combining 60 forward primers for TCR Vbeta segments and 13 reverse primers for TCR Jbeta segments was used. The CDR3 region of rearranged TCR beta genes was amplified from genomic DNA with a multiplex PCR assay. On the Illumina HiSeq System, the amplified TCR beta libraries were sequenced as 87-base-pair reads. The published analysis was carried out like this. A later analysis counted some 80 million unique TCR beta chains across the 670 or so repertoires, and some 12 million of these chains were shared by at least two donors. A nearest-neighbor algorithm error-corrected the raw reads and collapsed the reads into unique sequences, merging closely related sequences to remove PCR and sequencing errors. Alignment of CDR3 sequences to IMGT reference sequences was used to assign V, D and J gene segments. For a sequence to be retained, at least a six-nucleotide match to both a V gene segment and a J gene segment was required. Rearrangements were called productive when the CDR3 lacked stop codons and stayed in frame with V and J; all others were non-productive. Following IMGT convention, CDR3 was defined as the stretch from the second conserved V-encoded cysteine to the conserved J-encoded phenylalanine. Sequences without an unambiguous match to a single V gene segment were excluded from the earlier analysis of a few hundred of the donors. An earlier analysis of almost 600 of the donors classified V segments as functional when productive rearrangements were above 56.7% and as segregating when the standard deviation between donors was above 5%. A statistical classification framework was built to diagnose cytomegalovirus status from the catalog of TCR beta chain sequences. In a later analysis, V and J genes were assigned by comparing TCR nucleotide sequences against IMGT/GENE-DB human TR gene sequences. In a later analysis, CDR3 sequences and most-parsimonious VDJ recombination scenarios were assigned using the TCRdist pipeline. In a later analysis, each TCR beta chain was defined by its CDR3 amino acid sequence together with its V-gene family, and reads without a unique V-gene family were excluded. As a way to deal with suspected cross-contamination and a sequencing artifact, a later analysis dropped 592 nucleotide sequences that were highly shared and had low generation probability. A later analysis calculated a clonal expansion index for each public chain from normalized within-repertoire ranks of inferred template counts. In a later analysis, generation probabilities were computed with a VDJ recombination model fitted to out-of-frame rearrangements, and the resulting probabilities were checked against IGoR. A later analysis scored TCR-TCR, TCR-HLA and TCR-CMV co-occurrence with hypergeometric tests, applying a repertoire-size bias correction to TCR pairs. False discovery rates were estimated in a later analysis by permuting HLA or CMV assignments 20 times. In a later analysis, co-occurring TCRs were grouped with DBSCAN, and TCRdist sequence similarity was added when clustering was performed within HLA-allele-positive subsets. Co-occurrence clustering excluded repertoires with fewer than 30,000 or more than 120,000 public chains, plus five with anomalous nucleotide sharing. Here the immuneACCESS table is served through TCRdb, limited to in-frame sequences with V and J called. Missing clones are a known gap in these copies; in checked studies unresolved V genes cover under half, and the rest lacks a known reason. That table supplies the V and J calls and clone size; D and trimming were determined from the DNA. A total of 110,000 or so clones appear in this sample, 69% of them only once. The ten largest account for about 5.5% of the sample.

The CDR3, from cysteine to phenylalanine, totals 13 residues. Just CDR3 DNA is preserved here, 39 bases in frame from base 1. Trimming accounts for 0 bases at V and 5 bases at J, while the number of junction bases matched to no gene is 3. The CDR1 and CDR2 encoded by the germline V gene (reference sequence) are GTSNPN and SVGIG. The record originates from a study of cytomegalovirus exposure and HLA in healthy donors (dated by TCRdb to 2016 to 2017). Context from the whole study: An earlier analysis of roughly 570 of the donors reported approximately 280 Gb of sequence data and 100 million to 120 million unique TCR beta sequences obtained from approximately 180 million T cells. Of the approximately 400 genotyped donors, 75% to 85% were placed in the genetic ancestry cluster associated with self-reported Caucasian donors. Roughly five DR-DQ haplotypes were treated as single units for association and clustering because of strong linkage in the cohort. Rather than drawing on any new phenotypic data, the later analysis identified candidate immune exposures from TCR beta sequences and the way those sequences occurred across donors. About 280 gigabases of sequencing data and tens of millions of unique TCR sequences were included in an early release covering over 600 HLA-typed donors. Donor age, sex, ethnicity and CMV serostatus were compiled alongside the repertoire data. Typing coverage differed by locus: A, B, C, DRB1 and DQB1 were typed in roughly 620-630 donors, DQA1 in about 550, DPA1 in over 600, and DPB1 in 450 to 480. A later analysis re-analyzed previously published TCR beta repertoires from hundreds of donors and added high-resolution HLA genotyping to study TCR occurrence patterns. Besides the first cohort of more than 650 subjects, a separate validation cohort made up of around 120 different subjects was used. High-throughput TCR immunosequencing, statistical association of individual TCRs with disease status, and machine learning were combined to predict cytomegalovirus infection status. An earlier analysis of nearly 600 of the donors applied high-throughput TCR beta sequencing to assess whether each TCR beta V gene segment acted as functional or pseudogenic. Using immunosequencing, the study profiled T cell repertoires from 550 to 750 subjects and related those repertoires to cytomegalovirus serostatus. Among around 400 genotyped donors of the cohort, an average of about 220,000 unique TCR beta nucleotide sequences was sequenced per donor, of which about 19% were non-productive. A later genetic analysis used genome-wide SNP genotypes for about 60% of the roughly 700 donors, treating that subset as a discovery cohort. All discovery cohort repertoires had been generated using a single sequencing platform. Class I and class II HLA loci were covered by the typing at four-digit resolution. The study was designed to test whether signatures of past pathogen exposure could be identified by cataloging public T cell receptors. What the research found in general, with its limitations: In the study, 150 to 200 TCR beta chains were listed as associated with cytomegalovirus. The authors suggested that the approach could potentially be extended to other disease states and immunological phenotypes. Roughly uniform sequencing depth across donors was assumed in presence/absence analyses, although this assumption may not hold. CMV serostatus was the only immune exposure information available for the cohort. An association between a missense DCLRE1C variant and V-gene and J-gene trimming of TCR beta chains was found in a later genetic analysis and replicated in an independent cohort. Around 16 rarely observed V segments, including chromosome 9 orphons, were excluded from the earlier analysis of several hundred of the donors because counts were too low. In a later analysis, the rate of TCR association differed among HLA loci, with DRB1 alleles having the most associated TCRs and HLA-C alleles having the fewest. In an earlier analysis of some 500 of the donors, most TCR beta V segments were observed in productive rearrangements about 87% or about 30% of the time, broadly matching IMGT annotations. A later analysis associated about 18,000 TCR beta sequences with specific HLA alleles at a false discovery rate of 0.05. When HLA alleles, especially DR and DQ, strongly co-occurred, attributing TCR associations to individual alleles was difficult. Compared with equally common non-associated chains, HLA-associated TCR beta chains in a later analysis were more clonally expanded and had lower generation probabilities. A further reported finding was that TCR beta sequences accurately predicted the HLA-A and HLA-B alleles for most subjects in the first cohort. Some IMGT-functional V segments, including TRBV6-2 and TRBV6-3, could not be distinguished by the 87-base-pair reads and were therefore excluded. Most CMV-associated TCR beta chains appeared to be HLA-restricted in a later analysis, and the HLA associations seemed to be driven largely by CMV exposure. According to a later analysis, parvovirus B19, influenza, CMV and Epstein-Barr virus appeared linked to several top co-occurrence clusters. A cluster of highly shared sequence variants was judged likely to be a technical artifact of the sequencing pipeline. The cohort was sequenced for TCR beta chains only, and without alpha or paired-chain data the features that could be detected were limited. The classifier was reported to diagnose cytomegalovirus status with high specificity and sensitivity in both the original cohort and the validation cohort. HLA typing was unavailable for some donors at each locus, so association tests used only the typed subset. A few of the identified cytomegalovirus-associated TCR beta chains were confirmed in vitro to be specific for cytomegalovirus antigens. Correlated functional status among segregating V segments might reflect linkage disequilibrium, but an unknown experimental factor could not be ruled out. Most TCR sequences were seen in very few donors, while some public TCRs were found in many individuals. A later genetic analysis reported fewer N-insertions in productive TCRs among donors in an Asian-associated ancestry cluster than the roughly 690-donor mean.

The cohort was made up of about 610 healthy bone marrow donors. Cohort members were all nominally healthy when sampled, although unrecorded immune exposures were likely present. The donor was CMV seropositive and belonged to the group of 250 to 300 seropositive cohort members. A peripheral blood sample was collected from each donor, and TCR beta sequencing was performed on peripheral blood mononuclear cells. Genomic DNA was extracted from the blood cell samples with the Qiagen DNeasy Blood Extraction Kit. The TCR sequence derives from a woman between 65 and 79 years old in good health and CMV-seropositive. The source material was PBMCs. The rearrangement joined TRBV30 to TRBJ1-2; TRBD1 fits 7 bases in the junction. For the CDR3, the sequence is CAWSVLTGYGYTF. In nucleotide form, the sequence is TGTGCCTGGAGTGTCCTGACAGGGTATGGCTACACCTTC.